These T cell receptor beta chains were read from a single sample in a study of CD4 T cells in relation to SARS-CoV-2 and coronaviruses. Only in-frame clones appear in the TCRdb table, and some are missing; sequencing was by immunoSEQ multiplex PCR. The sample has under 25,000 clones, around 80% seen once. For these receptors, no antigen is known. The sample consisted of CD4+ T cells from PBMCs, cultured in vitro. The receptor source for this set is a human donor in good health. The CDR3 runs from the conserved cysteine through the conserved F or W. Clone size appears in some rows only: once, few, many, or a class for an expanded clone.

clone_size,j_call,v_call,cdr3_aa
.,TRBJ1-1,TRBV3-1/TRBV3-2,CASSPGTGKAFF
.,TRBJ1-2,TRBV2,CASKGEGAVGYTF
few,TRBJ1-5,TRBV2,CASQGDVAQPQHF
.,TRBJ1-1,TRBV5-6,CASSFRGQTEAFF
.,TRBJ2-5,TRBV5-1,CASSRTIAETQYF
.,TRBJ2-2,TRBV28,CASRQAGTGELFF
.,TRBJ2-7,TRBV2,CASSEREYEQYF
.,TRBJ2-5,TRBV20-1,CSASPGQAQETQYF
.,TRBJ2-2,TRBV29-1,CSVGTTGTGELFF
once,TRBJ2-4,TRBV18,CASSLRRGEERQYF
.,TRBJ1-2,TRBV7-3,CASSPRVGGAYGYTF
.,TRBJ2-7,TRBV19,CASSIGGHGSYEQYF
large,TRBJ1-2,TRBV6-2/TRBV6-3,CASSSSGLTRSYGYTF
few,TRBJ2-7,TRBV10-1,CASSERWDSTSYEQYF
.,TRBJ2-1,TRBV19,CASRRKATEGTYNEQFF
.,TRBJ1-5,TRBV19,CASSTGTGLNQPQHF
.,TRBJ2-7,TRBV5-1,CASSADYEQYF
.,TRBJ2-5,TRBV6-4,CASSDSMPGGIQETQYF
.,TRBJ2-3,TRBV24-1,CATSDSQGHPTDTQYF
.,TRBJ2-7,TRBV7-9,CASSLAGGDEQYF
.,TRBJ1-1,TRBV11-2,CASSLAGRGNTEAFF
.,TRBJ2-2,TRBV9,CASRPIGAAGELFF
.,TRBJ2-3,TRBV6-6,CASNPQGADTQYF
.,TRBJ1-5,TRBV24-1,CATSDRDQPQHF